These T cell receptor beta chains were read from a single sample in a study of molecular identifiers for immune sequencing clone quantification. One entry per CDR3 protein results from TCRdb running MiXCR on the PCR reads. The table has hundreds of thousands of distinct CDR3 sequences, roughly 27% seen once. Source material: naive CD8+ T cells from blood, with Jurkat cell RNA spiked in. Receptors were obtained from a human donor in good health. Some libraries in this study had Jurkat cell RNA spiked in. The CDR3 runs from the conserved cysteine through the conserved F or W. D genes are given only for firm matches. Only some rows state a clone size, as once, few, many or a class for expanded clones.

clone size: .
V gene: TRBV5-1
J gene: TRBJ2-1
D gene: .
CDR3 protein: CAGSLETTVSYNEQFF
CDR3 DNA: TGCGCCGGCAGCTTGGAGACGACAGTCTCCTACAATGAGCAGTTCTTC

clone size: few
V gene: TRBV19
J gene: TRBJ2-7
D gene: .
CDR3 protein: CASSWGTASYEQYF
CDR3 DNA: TGTGCCAGTAGTTGGGGGACGGCTTCCTACGAGCAGTACTTC

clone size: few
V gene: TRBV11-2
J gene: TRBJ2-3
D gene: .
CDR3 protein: CASSLIVAGAGTDTQYF
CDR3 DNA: TGTGCCAGCAGCTTAATTGTCGCGGGGGCGGGCACAGATACGCAGTATTTT

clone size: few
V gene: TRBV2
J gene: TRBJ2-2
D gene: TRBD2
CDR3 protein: CASSSLPGLAGGPSAGELFF
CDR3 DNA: TGTGCCAGCAGCTCCCTACCGGGACTAGCGGGAGGCCCATCCGCCGGGGAGCTGTTTTTT

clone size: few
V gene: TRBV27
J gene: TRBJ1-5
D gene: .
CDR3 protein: CASSLSTRQPQHF
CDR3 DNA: TGTGCCAGCAGTTTATCGACGAGGCAGCCCCAGCATTTT

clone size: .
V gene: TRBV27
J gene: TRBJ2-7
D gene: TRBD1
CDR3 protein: CASSLQGAHEQYF
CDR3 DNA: TGTGCCAGCAGCTTACAGGGGGCCCACGAGCAGTACTTC

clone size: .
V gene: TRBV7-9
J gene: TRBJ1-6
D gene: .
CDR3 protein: CAGSLMGAGHSPLHF
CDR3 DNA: TGTGCCGGCAGCTTAATGGGGGCAGGCCATTCACCCCTCCACTTT

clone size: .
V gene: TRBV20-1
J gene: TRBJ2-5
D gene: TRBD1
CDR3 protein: CSATDEQGVSWETQYF
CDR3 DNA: TGCAGTGCTACTGACGAACAGGGGGTTAGTTGGGAGACCCAGTACTTC

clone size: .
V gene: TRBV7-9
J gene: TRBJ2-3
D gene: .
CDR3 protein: CASSRPRTGVFSDTQYF
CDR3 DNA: TGTGCCAGCAGCCGGCCAAGGACGGGTGTATTTTCAGATACGCAGTATTTT

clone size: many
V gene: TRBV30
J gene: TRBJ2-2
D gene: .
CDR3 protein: CAWNLIGRKTGELFF
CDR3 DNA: TGTGCCTGGAACCTAATAGGGAGAAAAACCGGGGAGCTGTTTTTT

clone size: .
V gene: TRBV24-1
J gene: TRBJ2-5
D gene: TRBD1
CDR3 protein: CATSPGQGGETQYF
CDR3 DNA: TGTGCCACCAGTCCCGGACAGGGGGGAGAGACCCAGTACTTC

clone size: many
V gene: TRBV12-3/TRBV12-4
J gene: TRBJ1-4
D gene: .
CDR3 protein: CASSPNTGSTNEKLFF
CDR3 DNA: TGTGCCAGCAGCCCAAACACAGGGTCCACTAATGAAAAACTGTTTTTT

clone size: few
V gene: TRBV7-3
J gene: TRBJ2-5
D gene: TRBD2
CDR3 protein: CASSPGRGAGALKETQYF
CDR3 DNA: TGTGCCAGCAGCCCAGGGCGAGGAGCGGGAGCCCTCAAAGAGACCCAGTACTTC

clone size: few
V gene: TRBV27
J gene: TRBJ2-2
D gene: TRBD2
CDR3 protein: CASSSDGLAGAGLFF
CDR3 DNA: TGTGCCAGCAGTTCCGACGGGCTAGCGGGGGCTGGTCTGTTTTTT

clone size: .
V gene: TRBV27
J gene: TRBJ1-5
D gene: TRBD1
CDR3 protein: CASSHGTGDQPQRF
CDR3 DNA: TGTGCCAGCAGTCACGGGACAGGGGATCAGCCCCAGCGTTTT

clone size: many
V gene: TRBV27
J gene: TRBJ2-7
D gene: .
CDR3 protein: CASSFRDGYEQYF
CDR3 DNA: TGTGCCAGCAGTTTTAGGGACGGTTACGAGCAGTACTTC

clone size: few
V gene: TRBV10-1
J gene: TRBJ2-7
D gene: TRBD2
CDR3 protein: CASSGSSGATYEQYF
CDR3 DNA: TGCGCCAGCAGTGGGTCTAGCGGGGCCACCTACGAGCAGTACTTC

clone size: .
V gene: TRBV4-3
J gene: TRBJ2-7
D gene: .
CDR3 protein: CASSQDLQGYVYEQYF
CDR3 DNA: TGCGCCAGCAGCCAGGACTTACAGGGCTACGTCTACGAGCAGTACTTC

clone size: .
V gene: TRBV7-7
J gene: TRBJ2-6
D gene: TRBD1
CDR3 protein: CASSSGPDREVSGANVLTF
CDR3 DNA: TGTGCTAGCAGCTCCGGCCCGGACAGGGAGGTCTCTGGGGCCAACGTCCTGACTTTC

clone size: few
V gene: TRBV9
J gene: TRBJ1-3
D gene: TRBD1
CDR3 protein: CASSTRDRSPFNTIYF
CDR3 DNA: TGTGCCAGCAGCACCCGGGACAGGTCCCCCTTCAACACCATATATTTT

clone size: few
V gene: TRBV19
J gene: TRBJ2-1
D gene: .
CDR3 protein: CASSISGRTSYNEQFF
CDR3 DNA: TGTGCCAGTAGTATCAGCGGCAGGACCTCCTACAATGAGCAGTTCTTC

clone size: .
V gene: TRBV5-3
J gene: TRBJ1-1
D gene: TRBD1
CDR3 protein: CASSWDRVLNTEAFF
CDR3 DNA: TGTGCCAGCAGCTGGGACAGGGTGCTGAACACTGAAGCTTTCTTT

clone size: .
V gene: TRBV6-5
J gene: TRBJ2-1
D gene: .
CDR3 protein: CASSYYRAKAYNEQFF
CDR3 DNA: TGTGCCAGCAGTTATTACAGGGCGAAAGCCTACAATGAGCAGTTCTTC

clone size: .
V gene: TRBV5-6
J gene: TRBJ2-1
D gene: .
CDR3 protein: CASSLVAGKANNEQFF
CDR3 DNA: TGTGCCAGCAGCTTGGTTGCGGGGAAGGCCAACAATGAGCAGTTCTTC

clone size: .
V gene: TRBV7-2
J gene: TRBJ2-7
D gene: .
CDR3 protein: CASCPPGRGPYEQYF
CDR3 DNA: TGTGCCAGCTGCCCCCCAGGCAGGGGACCCTACGAGCAGTACTTC

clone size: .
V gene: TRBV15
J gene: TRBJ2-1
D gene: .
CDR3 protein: CATSRGLGVGVGYNEQFF
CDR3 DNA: TGTGCCACCAGCAGAGGACTAGGGGTAGGCGTAGGATACAATGAGCAGTTCTTC

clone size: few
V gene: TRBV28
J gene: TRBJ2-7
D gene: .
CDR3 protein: CASLGLMGPVYEQYF
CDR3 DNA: TGTGCCAGCCTAGGTTTGATGGGCCCCGTCTACGAGCAGTACTTC

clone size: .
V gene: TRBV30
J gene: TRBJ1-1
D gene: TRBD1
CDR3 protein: CAWSLRDRVVHTEAFF
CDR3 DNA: TGTGCCTGGAGTCTCCGGGACAGGGTTGTGCACACTGAAGCTTTCTTT